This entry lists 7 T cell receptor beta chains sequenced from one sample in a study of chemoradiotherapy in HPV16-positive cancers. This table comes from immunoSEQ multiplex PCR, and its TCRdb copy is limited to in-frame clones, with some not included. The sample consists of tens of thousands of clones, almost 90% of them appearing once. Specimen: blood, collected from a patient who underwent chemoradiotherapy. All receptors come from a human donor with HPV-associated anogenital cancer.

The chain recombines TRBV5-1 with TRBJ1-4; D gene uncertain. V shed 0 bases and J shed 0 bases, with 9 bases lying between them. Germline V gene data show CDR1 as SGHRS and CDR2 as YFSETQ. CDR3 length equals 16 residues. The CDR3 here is CASSLAGSATNEKLFF. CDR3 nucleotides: TGCGCCAGCAGCTTGGCCGGCAGCGCAACTAATGAAAAACTGTTTTTT. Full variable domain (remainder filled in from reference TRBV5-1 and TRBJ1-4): KAGVTQTPRYLIKTRGQQVTLSCSPISGHRSVSWYQQTPGQGLQFLFEYFSETQRNKGNFPGRFSGRQFSNSRSEMNVSTLELGDSALYLCASSLAGSATNEKLFFGSGTQLSVL.

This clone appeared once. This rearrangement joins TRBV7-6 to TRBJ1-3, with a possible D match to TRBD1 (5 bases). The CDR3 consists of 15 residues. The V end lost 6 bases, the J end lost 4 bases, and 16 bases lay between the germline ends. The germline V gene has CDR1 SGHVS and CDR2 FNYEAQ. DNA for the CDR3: TGTGCCAGCAGACCTCCCAGGGATGAGGGAAACACCATATATTTT. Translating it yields CASRPPRDEGNTIYF.

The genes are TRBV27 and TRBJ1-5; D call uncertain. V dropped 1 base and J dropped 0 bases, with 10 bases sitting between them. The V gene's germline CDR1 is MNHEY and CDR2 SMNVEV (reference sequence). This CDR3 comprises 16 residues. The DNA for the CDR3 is TGTGCCAGCAGTTTATACGCAGACTTTAGCAATCAGCCCCAGCATTTT. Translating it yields CASSLYADFSNQPQHF.

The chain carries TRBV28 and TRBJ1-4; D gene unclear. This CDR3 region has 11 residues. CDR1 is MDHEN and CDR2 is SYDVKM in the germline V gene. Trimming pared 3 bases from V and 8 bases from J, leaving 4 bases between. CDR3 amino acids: CASSLYEKLFF. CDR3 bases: TGTGCCAGCAGTTTGTACGAAAAACTGTTTTTT.

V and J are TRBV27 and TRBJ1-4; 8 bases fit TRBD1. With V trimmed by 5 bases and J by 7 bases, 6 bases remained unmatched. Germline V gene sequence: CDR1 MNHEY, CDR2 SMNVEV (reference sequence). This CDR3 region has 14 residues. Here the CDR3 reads CASSVQGGGEKLFF. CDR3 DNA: TGTGCCAGCAGTGTACAGGGGGGCGGTGAAAAACTGTTTTTT.

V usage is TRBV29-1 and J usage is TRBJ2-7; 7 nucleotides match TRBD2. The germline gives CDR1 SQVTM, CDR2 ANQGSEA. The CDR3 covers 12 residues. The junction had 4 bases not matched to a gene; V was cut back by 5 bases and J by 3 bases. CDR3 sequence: CSVRASGYEQYF. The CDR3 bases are TGCAGCGTTCGGGCTAGCGGCTACGAGCAGTACTTC.

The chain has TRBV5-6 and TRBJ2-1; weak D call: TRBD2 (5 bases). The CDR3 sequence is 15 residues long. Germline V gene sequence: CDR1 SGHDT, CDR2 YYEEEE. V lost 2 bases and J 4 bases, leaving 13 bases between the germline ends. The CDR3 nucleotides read TGTGCCAGCAGCTTTTGGGAGTGGCGGTACAATGAGCAGTTCTTC. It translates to CASSFWEWRYNEQFF. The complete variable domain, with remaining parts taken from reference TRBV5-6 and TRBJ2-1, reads DAGVTQSPTHLIKTRGQQVTLRCSPKSGHDTVSWYQQALGQGPQFIFQYYEEEERQRGNFPDRFSGHQFPNYSSELNVNALLLGDSALYLCASSFWEWRYNEQFFGPGTRLTVL.